Only one count was recorded for the clone carrying this T cell receptor (beta chain). Germline CDR1 reads LNHDA; CDR2 reads SQIVND (reference sequence). This CDR3 has 13 amino acids. Trimming left V 1 base short and J 8 bases short, with 11 bases between. This sample is drawn from a study of blood T cell repertoires in COVID-19. Overall study context: Samples came from the United States, Italy and Spain, spanning acute and convalescent COVID-19. The analysed material was cDNA or gDNA that came from T cells, B-cell-depleted T cells, or PBMCs.

Sequencing used immunoSEQ multiplex PCR; TCRdb keeps in-frame clones, though not all of them. The table includes 100,000 to 150,000 clones, 75% to 90% detected once. The chain joins TRBV19 to TRBJ1-2; a possible D gene is TRBD1 (5 bases). This TCR was recovered from a man aged 55 to 70 with COVID-19, enrolled during active disease. Sequencing was done on a sample of peripheral blood. The CDR3 spells CASSIVGGVGYTF. The CDR3 nucleotides are TGTGCCAGTAGTATAGTCGGAGGGGTCGGCTACACCTTC.